A single sample is the source of the 11 T cell receptor beta chains below, sequenced in a study of OX40 agonist ivuxolimab in advanced cancers. Sequenced by immunoSEQ multiplex PCR; TCRdb stores in-frame clones only, minus some. The sample consists of around 31,000 clones, around 90% of them appearing once. The specimen comprised CD4+ or CD8+ T cells sorted from blood, sampled in a trial of the OX40 agonist ivuxolimab. The receptors here all came from an adult with an advanced solid tumor such as melanoma, head and neck, liver or kidney cancer.

The J gene is TRBJ2-7, the V gene TRBV6-1; D perhaps matches TRBD1 (5 bases). This CDR3 comprises 11 residues. Per the germline V gene, CDR1 is MNHNS and CDR2 is SASEGT. Trimming took 5 bases from V and 9 from J, leaving 11 bases between them. CDR3 loop: CASSRQGWQYF. CDR3 nucleotide sequence: TGTGCCAGCAGTCGCCAGGGCTGGCAGTACTTC.

The chain employs TRBV5-8 and TRBJ2-2; D tentatively reads TRBD1 or TRBD2 (5 bases each). V was pared by 0 bases and J by 6 bases, with 9 bases between. CDR1 is SGHTS, CDR2 YDEGEE, per germline. There are 14 residues in the CDR3. The CDR3: CASSLGGFAGELFF. CDR3 DNA: TGTGCCAGCAGCTTGGGGGGGTTCGCCGGGGAGCTGTTTTTT.

The genes are TRBV27 and TRBJ2-7; the D is unclear. The V end lost 3 bases, the J end lost 6 bases, and 9 bases lay between the germline ends. This CDR3 has 12 amino acids. Germline CDR1 is MNHEY and CDR2 is SMNVEV (reference sequence). The CDR3 sequence: CASSFLGSEQYF. DNA of the CDR3: TGTGCCAGCAGTTTCTTGGGATCCGAGCAGTACTTC.

This clone was counted a single time. The chain is built from TRBV28 and TRBJ2-2, with unresolved D. The germline V gene has CDR1 MDHEN and CDR2 SYDVKM. The V and J ends lost 4 bases and 6 bases respectively, with 6 bases between them. This CDR3 is 12 amino acids long. CDR3 region: CASSSIAGELFF. In nucleotides, the CDR3 is TGTGCCAGCAGTTCGATTGCCGGGGAGCTGTTTTTT.

This chain connects TRBV19 to TRBJ2-5; D is unresolved. CDR1 and CDR2 (germline): LNHDA, SQIVND (reference sequence). This CDR3 comprises 15 residues. V shed 8 bases and J shed 3 bases, with 19 bases lying between them. The CDR3 DNA sequence: TGTGCCAGTGGACCAGTACAAGACCTAAAAGAGACCCAGTACTTC. It encodes CASGPVQDLKETQYF. Supplemented by reference TRBV19 and TRBJ2-5, the full variable domain reads DGGITQSPKYLFRKEGQNVTLSCEQNLNHDAMYWYRQDPGQGLRLIYYSQIVNDFQKGDIAEGYSVSREKKESFPLTVTSAQKNPTAFYLCASGPVQDLKETQYFGPGTRLLVL.

The chain recombines TRBV6-5 with TRBJ2-1; maybe TRBD1 (5 bases). Germline V gene lookup returns CDR1 MNHEY and CDR2 SVGAGI. Trimming cost V 1 base and J 7 bases, with 14 bases left between them. The CDR3 has 15 residues. The CDR3 sequence: CASSYYGAPGNEQFF. The DNA for the CDR3 is TGTGCCAGCAGTTACTACGGTGCCCCAGGGAATGAGCAGTTCTTC.

The rearrangement uses TRBV6-4 and TRBJ2-7; 11 bases match TRBD2. The V segment lost 7 bases and the J segment 0 bases; nucleotides outside the gene matches: 11. The CDR3 has 17 amino acids. Germline CDR1 MRHNA, CDR2 SNTAGT. The CDR3 sequence: CASTAGTSGERSYEQYF. CDR3 sequence (DNA): TGTGCCAGCACTGCCGGGACTAGCGGAGAGCGCTCCTACGAGCAGTACTTC.

The chain is built from TRBV4-1 and TRBJ2-3; 9 positions agree with TRBD2. Germline CDR1 and CDR2: MGHRA and YSYEKL. This CDR3 is built from 17 residues. V shed 0 bases and J 2 bases; nucleotides not matched to a gene: 6. The CDR3 DNA reads as TGCGCCAGCAGCCAAGAGAGCGGGGGGCCTTACACAGATACGCAGTATTTT. Its protein product is CASSQESGGPYTDTQYF.

J is TRBJ2-7 and V is TRBV4-3; 13 bases match TRBD2. CDR1 is LGHNA and CDR2 is YSLEER in the germline V gene. The junction had 1 base not matched to a gene; V was cut back by 0 bases and J by 5 bases. CDR3 length equals 15 residues. Written as DNA, the CDR3 is TGCGCCAGCAGCCAAGAGGGACTAGCGGGGAACGAGCAGTACTTC. Translating it yields CASSQEGLAGNEQYF.

The chain combines TRBV28 with TRBJ2-7; TRBD1 agrees at 7 bases. CDR3 length: 14 amino acids. The germline gives CDR1 MDHEN, CDR2 SYDVKM. V lost 5 bases, J lost 6 bases, and 10 bases stayed unmatched. For the CDR3, the DNA is TGTGCCAGCAGTGGAAGGACAGGTCCTGCCGAGCAGTACTTC. Translating gives CASSGRTGPAEQYF.

The rearrangement joins TRBV9 to TRBJ2-5; D unclear. There are 13 residues in the CDR3. Germline lookup yields CDR1 SGDLS and CDR2 YYNGEE. V lost 0 bases to trimming and J lost 2 bases, with 5 bases between them. CDR3 in DNA: TGTGCCAGCAGCGTAGATCCACAAGAGACCCAGTACTTC. This sequence encodes CASSVDPQETQYF.